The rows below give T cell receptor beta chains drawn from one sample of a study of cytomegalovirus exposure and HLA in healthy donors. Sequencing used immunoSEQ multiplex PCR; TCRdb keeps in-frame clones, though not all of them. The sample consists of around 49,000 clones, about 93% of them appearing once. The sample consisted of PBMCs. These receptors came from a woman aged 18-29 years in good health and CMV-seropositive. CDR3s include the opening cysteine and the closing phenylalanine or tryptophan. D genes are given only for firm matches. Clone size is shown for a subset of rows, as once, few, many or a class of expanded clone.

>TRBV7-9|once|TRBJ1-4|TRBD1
CASSADRALVEKLFF
TGTGCCAGCAGCGCGGACAGGGCGCTTGTTGAAAAACTGTTTTTT
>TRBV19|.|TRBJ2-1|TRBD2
CASSILAGGLYNEQFF
TGTGCCAGTAGTATACTAGCGGGAGGTCTCTACAATGAGCAGTTCTTC
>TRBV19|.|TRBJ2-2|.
CASSIVRGGELFF
TGTGCCAGTAGTATAGTTCGGGGCGGGGAGCTGTTTTTT
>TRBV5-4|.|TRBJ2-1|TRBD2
CASSARLAGGYNEQFF
TGTGCCAGCAGCGCCCGTCTGGCGGGAGGGTACAATGAGCAGTTCTTC
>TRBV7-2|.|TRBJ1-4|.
CASSLGSTGYNEKLFF
TGTGCCAGCAGCCTAGGTTCGACTGGGTATAATGAAAAACTGTTTTTT
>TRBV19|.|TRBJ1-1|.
CASSLGPAGVMNTEAFF
TGTGCCAGTAGTCTCGGACCAGCGGGAGTCATGAACACTGAAGCTTTCTTT
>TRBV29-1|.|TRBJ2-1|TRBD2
CSVDGLAGGHAGFNEQFF
TGCAGCGTTGATGGGCTAGCGGGAGGGCATGCGGGCTTCAATGAGCAGTTCTTC
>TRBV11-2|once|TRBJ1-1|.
CASSLPERDTEAFF
TGTGCCAGCAGCCTCCCGGAGAGGGACACTGAAGCTTTCTTT
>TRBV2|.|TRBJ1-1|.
CASSEGRLNTEAFF
TGTGCCAGCAGTGAGGGCAGATTGAACACTGAAGCTTTCTTT
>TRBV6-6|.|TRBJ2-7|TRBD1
CASSRGQGANEQYF
TGTGCCAGCAGCCGGGGACAGGGGGCGAACGAGCAGTACTTC
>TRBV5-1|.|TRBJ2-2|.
CASSPATANTGELFF
TGCGCCAGCAGCCCTGCGACAGCGAACACCGGGGAGCTGTTTTTT
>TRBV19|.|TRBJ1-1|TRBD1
CASSIRTGGITEAFF
TGTGCCAGTAGTATCCGGACAGGGGGAATCACTGAAGCTTTCTTT